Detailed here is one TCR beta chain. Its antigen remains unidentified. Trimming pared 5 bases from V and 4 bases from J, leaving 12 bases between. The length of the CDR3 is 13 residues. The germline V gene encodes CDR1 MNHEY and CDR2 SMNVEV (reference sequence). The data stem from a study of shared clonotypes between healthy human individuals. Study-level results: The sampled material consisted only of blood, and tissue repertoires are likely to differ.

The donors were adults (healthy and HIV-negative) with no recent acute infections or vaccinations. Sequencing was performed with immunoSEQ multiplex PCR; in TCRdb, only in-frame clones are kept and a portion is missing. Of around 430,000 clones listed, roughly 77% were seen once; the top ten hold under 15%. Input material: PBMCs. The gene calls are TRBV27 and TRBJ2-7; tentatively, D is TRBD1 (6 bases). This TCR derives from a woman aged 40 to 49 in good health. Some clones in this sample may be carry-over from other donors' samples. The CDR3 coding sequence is TGTGCCAGCAGTCCGGGACAAACGTACGAGCAGTACTTC. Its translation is CASSPGQTYEQYF.